This T cell receptor (beta chain) came from a study of radiation and T cells in renal cell carcinoma. Only in-frame clones appear in the TCRdb table, and some are missing; sequencing was by immunoSEQ multiplex PCR. The profile shows approximately 120,000 clones, around 83% of them singletons. Time point in this sample: baseline pretreatment blood. Treatment reported: 15 Gy SBRT to primary tumor, nephrectomy 4 weeks later. Radiation-treated patients gave blood at baseline, week 2 and week 4. Clear cell pathology was present in this patient's renal cell carcinoma. Losses at the gene ends were 4 bases for V and 3 bases for J; bases not matched to a gene: 7. The V gene's germline CDR1 is SGHNT and CDR2 YYREEE (reference sequence). CDR3 length: 15 amino acids.

The source material was blood, sampled from a patient whose treatment included radiotherapy and nephrectomy. The source of this sequence is a woman in her sixties or seventies with renal cell carcinoma. The chain links TRBV5-4 to TRBJ2-3, with 8 bases fitting TRBD1. The CDR3 DNA sequence: TGTGCCAGCAGCCAAGACAGGGGAAGGACAGATACGCAGTATTTT. Its protein is CASSQDRGRTDTQYF. Filled out from reference TRBV5-4 and TRBJ2-3, the complete variable domain reads ETGVTQSPTHLIKTRGQQVTLRCSSQSGHNTVSWYQQALGQGPQFIFQYYREEENGRGNFPPRFSGLQFPNYSSELNVNALELDDSALYLCASSQDRGRTDTQYFGPGTRLTVL.